What follows are 18 T cell receptor beta chains derived from one specimen sequenced in a study of T cells in Graves' hyperthyroidism and ophthalmopathy. RNA transcripts served as the template for amplifying TCR beta CDR3 regions. TCR CDR3 regions were first amplified by RT-PCR with HTBI primers. MiXCR was run by TCRdb on the multiplex PCR reads, yielding one entry per CDR3 protein. The sample has around 660,000 distinct CDR3 sequences, about 45% seen once. Sequenced input: peripheral blood or thyroid tissue (not recorded which). The receptor source for this set is an adult man with Graves' disease, either hyperthyroidism or ophthalmopathy (not recorded which).

The rearrangement uses TRBV15 and TRBJ2-2; no reliable D call. The V and J ends lost 5 bases and 8 bases respectively, with 12 bases between them. The V gene's germline CDR1 is LNHNV and CDR2 YYDKDF (reference sequence). The CDR3 consists of 13 residues. CDR3 DNA sequence: TGTGCCACCAGCTTGAAGCCGACAGGGGAGCTGTTTTTT. Translated: CATSLKPTGELFF.

V and J are TRBV29-1 and TRBJ1-1; no definite D call. Germline V gene sequence: CDR1 SQVTM, CDR2 ANQGSEA. V was trimmed by 8 bases and J by 1 base, leaving 14 bases between them. The CDR3 is 13 amino acids. The CDR3 sequence is CSPQGTANTEAFF. The CDR3 DNA reads TGCAGCCCCCAAGGAACAGCGAACACTGAAGCTTTCTTT.

The count of this clonotype is one. This sequence joins TRBV2 and TRBJ1-1, with D perhaps matching TRBD1 (5 bases). Trimming stripped 5 bases from V and 6 bases from J, with 16 bases between. The CDR3 runs to 14 residues. Germline loops: CDR1 SNHLY, CDR2 FYNNEI. The CDR3 sequence is CASSLGRAESEAFF. CDR3 in DNA: TGTGCCAGCAGTTTAGGCAGGGCGGAATCTGAAGCTTTCTTT.

Concerning this clonotype itself: A much larger clonotype is one base distant, so this may be a read error. The chain is built from TRBV11-1 and TRBJ2-7; TRBD1 matches at 10 bases. CDR3 size: 15 residues. The J segment lost 3 bases and the V segment lost 3 bases, leaving 5 bases of the junction unmatched. The germline V gene encodes CDR1 SGHAT and CDR2 FQDESV (reference sequence). CDR3 in amino acids: CASSFAGTGVYEQYF. DNA of the CDR3: TGTGCCAGCAGCTTCGCCGGGACAGGGGTCTACGAGCAGTACTTC.

V and J are TRBV4-1 and TRBJ2-7, with 9 bases aligning to TRBD1. Looked up from germline, CDR1 is MGHRA and CDR2 is YSYEKL. The junction had 8 bases not matched to a gene; V was cut back by 3 bases and J by 2 bases. The CDR3 length is 16 residues. The CDR3 spells CASSHPDRGDAYEQYF. CDR3 DNA sequence: TGCGCCAGCAGCCACCCCGACAGGGGGGACGCCTACGAGCAGTACTTC.

The chain combines TRBV29-1 with TRBJ1-2; possibly TRBD1 for D (5 bases). The germline CDR1 and CDR2 sequences are SQVTM and ANQGSEA. The CDR3 is 14 amino acids. Trimming pared 3 bases from V and 4 bases from J, leaving 15 bases between. The CDR3 region is CSVEGQGDRYGYTF. DNA for the CDR3: TGCAGCGTTGAGGGGCAGGGAGATCGCTATGGCTACACCTTC.

This clonotype was counted at least ten times. This chain uses TRBV10-1 with TRBJ1-6; 9 nucleotides align to TRBD1. The germline V gene encodes CDR1 WNHNN and CDR2 SYGVQD (reference sequence). This CDR3 has 13 residues. V trimming: 11 bases; J trimming: 8 bases; junction bases outside the gene matches: 7. CDR3 DNA: TGCGCCGGGGGGACAGGGCTGTATTCACCCCTCCACTTT. It is translated as CAGGTGLYSPLHF.

The chain has TRBV7-6 and TRBJ2-7, with 10 bases identical to TRBD1. The V gene end was trimmed by 0 bases and the J gene end by 5 bases; junction bases not matched to a gene: 10. Looked up from germline, CDR1 is SGHVS and CDR2 is FNYEAQ. The CDR3 has 17 residues. The DNA for the CDR3 is TGTGCCAGCAGCTTAGCACCTCCCGGGACAGGGGAGGACGAGCAGTACTTC. This translates into CASSLAPPGTGEDEQYF.

There are many counts of this clonotype. This chain uses TRBV7-9 with TRBJ1-2; D not resolved. Trimming removed 0 bases from V and 7 bases from J, with 9 bases in between. The CDR3 runs 13 residues. Germline values: CDR1 SEHNR, CDR2 FQNEAQ (reference sequence). CDR3 region: CASSLARAGGYTF. DNA of the CDR3: TGTGCCAGCAGCTTAGCGCGAGCTGGTGGCTACACCTTC.

The chain links TRBV25-1 to TRBJ1-6, with D perhaps TRBD1 (6 bases). The CDR3 length is 15 residues. The germline V gene encodes CDR1 MGHDK and CDR2 SYGVNS. V lost 4 bases and J 7 bases, leaving 14 bases between the germline ends. The CDR3 region has the DNA TGTGCCAGCAGTGCCTCAACAGGGAACAATTCACCCCTCCACTTT. It translates to CASSASTGNNSPLHF. Full variable domain (remainder filled in from reference TRBV25-1 and TRBJ1-6): EADIYQTPRYLVIGTGKKITLECSQTMGHDKMYWYQQDPGMELHLIHYSYGVNSTEKGDLSSESTVSRIRTEHFPLTLESARPSHTSQYLCASSASTGNNSPLHFGNGTRLTVT.

The chain couples TRBV5-1 to TRBJ2-2; 9 nucleotides match TRBD2. After removal of 4 bases from V and 1 base from J, the junction contained 8 bases not matched to a gene. CDR1 SGHRS and CDR2 YFSETQ come from the germline V gene. The CDR3 is 17 residues long. The CDR3 region is CASSLRASGMNTGELFF. The CDR3 region has the DNA TGCGCCAGCAGCCTGAGGGCTAGCGGGATGAACACCGGGGAGCTGTTTTTT.

This clonotype was seen ten or more times. The V call is TRBV6-1, the J call TRBJ2-2, with D perhaps TRBD1 (6 bases). The CDR3 runs to 12 residues. Trimming removed 6 bases from V and 5 bases from J, with 7 bases in between. The V gene's germline CDR1 is MNHNS and CDR2 SASEGT. The CDR3 sequence is CASRQGTGELFF. The CDR3 DNA is TGTGCCAGCAGACAGGGTACCGGGGAGCTGTTTTTT.

This chain connects TRBV25-1 to TRBJ1-4, with D perhaps matching TRBD1 (5 bases). Germline V gene lookup returns CDR1 MGHDK and CDR2 SYGVNS. Trimming took 10 bases from V and 5 from J, leaving 17 bases between them. This CDR3 comprises 14 residues. The DNA of the CDR3 is TGTGCCACCTCGATACCGACAGCGAATGAAAAACTGTTTTTT. Residues: CATSIPTANEKLFF.

The chain is built from TRBV2 and TRBJ2-7; 9 bases agree with TRBD1. Germline CDR1 is SNHLY and CDR2 is FYNNEI. V gave up 4 bases and J gave up 3 bases; unmatched junction bases: 7. The CDR3 covers 15 residues. The CDR3 is CASSGGQGRDYEQYF. The CDR3 DNA reads as TGTGCCAGCAGTGGCGGACAGGGGAGGGACTACGAGCAGTACTTC.

The chain combines TRBV7-8 with TRBJ2-7, with 7 positions matching TRBD1. Germline-derived CDR1 and CDR2 are SGHVS and FQNEAQ. This CDR3 has 12 residues. V shed 5 bases and J 4 bases; nucleotides not matched to a gene: 2. The DNA of the CDR3 is TGTGCCAGCAGCGACAGGGAGTACGAGCAGTACTTC. It specifies CASSDREYEQYF.

The table lists this clonotype with a count of one. This clone may be a read error of a much larger clone one base away. The chain couples TRBV2 to TRBJ1-2, with 8 positions matching TRBD1. J was trimmed by 6 bases and V by 5 bases; bases with no gene match: 8. CDR3 length: 14 residues. Germline V gene lookup returns CDR1 SNHLY and CDR2 FYNNEI. The CDR3 region is CASSFAGGIDGYTF. The DNA of the CDR3 is TGTGCCAGCAGTTTCGCAGGGGGCATAGATGGCTACACCTTC. Combining the CDR3 with reference TRBV2 and TRBJ1-2 gives the whole variable domain EPEVTQTPSHQVTQMGQEVILRCVPISNHLYFYWYRQILGQKVEFLVSFYNNEISEKSEIFDDQFSVERPDGSNFTLKIRSTKLEDSAMYFCASSFAGGIDGYTFGSGTRLTVV.

The chain links TRBV2 to TRBJ1-1; weak D call: TRBD1 (6 bases). Germline V gene lookup returns CDR1 SNHLY and CDR2 FYNNEI. The CDR3 contains 16 residues. Trimming pared 6 bases from V and 3 bases from J, leaving 20 bases between. This CDR3 reads CASSRTTGRRDTEAFF. The CDR3, as DNA: TGTGCCAGCAGCAGGACGACAGGCCGGAGGGACACTGAAGCTTTCTTT.

For this clonotype: One base away lies a much larger clone, so this may be a sequencing read error. J is TRBJ1-1 and V is TRBV9, with TRBD1 matching 7 bases. J was trimmed by 4 bases and V by 4 bases; bases with no gene match: 10. The CDR3 is made up of 15 amino acids. The germline V gene has CDR1 SGDLS and CDR2 YYNGEE. The CDR3 here is CASSPQGTGSTEAFF. Here the CDR3 DNA reads TGTGCCAGCAGCCCACAGGGGACGGGAAGCACTGAAGCTTTCTTT.